This T cell receptor beta chain came from a study of response to subunit inactivated influenza vaccine. Study-level points and caveats: With each seasonal influenza vaccination, the authors suggested, few new T cells are recruited.

The CDR3 spans 14 residues. Germline V lookup: CDR1 DFQATT, CDR2 SNEGSKA (reference sequence). V dropped 7 bases and J dropped 3; count of bases not matched to a gene: 10. Using its own MiXCR run on the RT-PCR reads, TCRdb lists one record per CDR3 protein. Of about 180,000 distinct CDR3 sequences listed, about a tenth were seen once; the top ten hold roughly 10%. As to this clonotype: Antigen specificity is unknown.

V gene TRBV20-1 combines with J gene TRBJ2-7, with 9 bases matching TRBD1. Source: non-naive T cells sorted from PBMCs, taken on the day of vaccination. The receptor's source is a man in his fifties who received an inactivated influenza vaccine. The CDR3 protein is CSVGRTGVDYEQYF. The CDR3 DNA reads as TGCAGTGTTGGAAGGACAGGGGTAGACTACGAGCAGTACTTC.